The present T cell receptor beta chain was sequenced within a study of OX40 agonist ivuxolimab in advanced cancers. Study at large: While on treatment, patients had intravenous ivuxolimab at 0.01 to 10 mg/kg every 2 weeks. Head and neck, renal cell, melanoma or hepatocellular carcinoma were the cancers that dose-escalation patients had. Partial responses, seen in three patients, involved one hepatocellular carcinoma and two cutaneous melanomas. Study-level results: Expanded clones belonging to CD8+ T cells outnumbered, on average, those of CD4+.

With respect to this clone: Antigen specificity is unknown. The same CDR3 can be traced to other DNA sequences in this sample.

Only in-frame clones appear in the TCRdb table, and some are missing; sequencing was by immunoSEQ multiplex PCR. The sample records almost 70,000 clones, about 80% being singletons. The CDR3 sequence is 15 residues long. CDR1 SGHTS and CDR2 YDEGEE come from the germline V gene. Trimming left V 2 bases short and J 5 bases short, with 13 bases between. This sequence originates from an adult with an advanced solid tumor such as melanoma, head and neck, liver or kidney cancer. This rearrangement joins TRBV5-8 to TRBJ2-2; TRBD2 is a possible D gene (5 bases). Sequenced here: CD4+ or CD8+ T cells sorted from blood, sampled in a trial of the OX40 agonist ivuxolimab. Here the CDR3 reads CASSLAVRGTGELFF. CDR3 bases: TGTGCCAGCAGCTTAGCCGTCAGAGGGACCGGGGAGCTGTTTTTT.